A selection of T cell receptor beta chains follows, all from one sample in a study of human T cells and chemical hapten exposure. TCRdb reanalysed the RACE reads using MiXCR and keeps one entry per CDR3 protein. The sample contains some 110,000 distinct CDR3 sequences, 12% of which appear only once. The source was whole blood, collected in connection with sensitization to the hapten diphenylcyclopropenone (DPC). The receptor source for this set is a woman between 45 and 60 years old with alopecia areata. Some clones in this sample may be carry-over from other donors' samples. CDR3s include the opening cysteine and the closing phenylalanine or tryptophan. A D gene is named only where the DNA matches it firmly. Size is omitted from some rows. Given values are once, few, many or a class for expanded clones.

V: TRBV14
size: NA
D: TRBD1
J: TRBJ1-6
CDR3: CASSRQGANSPLHF
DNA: TGTGCCAGCAGCCGGCAGGGGGCAAATTCACCCCTCCACTTT

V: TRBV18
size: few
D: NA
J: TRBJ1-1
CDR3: CASSLTQGTLNTEAFF
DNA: TGTGCCAGCTCCCTTACGCAGGGGACCTTGAACACTGAAGCTTTCTTT

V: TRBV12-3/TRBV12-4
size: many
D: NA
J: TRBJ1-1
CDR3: CASSLGGVATEAFF
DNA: TGTGCCAGCAGTTTAGGGGGAGTGGCCACTGAAGCTTTCTTT

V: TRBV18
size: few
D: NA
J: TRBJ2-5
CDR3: CASSPPSEETQYF
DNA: TGTGCCAGCTCACCACCGTCGGAAGAGACCCAGTACTTC

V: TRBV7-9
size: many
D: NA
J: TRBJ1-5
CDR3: CASSFNGRDQPQHF
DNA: TGTGCCAGCAGCTTCAATGGCAGGGATCAGCCCCAGCATTTT

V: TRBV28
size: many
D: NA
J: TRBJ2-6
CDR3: CASTQRLGPSGANVLTF
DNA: TGTGCCAGCACACAACGGCTAGGCCCCTCTGGGGCCAACGTCCTGACTTTC

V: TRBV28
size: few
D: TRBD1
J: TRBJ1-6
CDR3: CASGQGDSPLHF
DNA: TGTGCCAGCGGACAGGGGGATTCACCCCTCCACTTT

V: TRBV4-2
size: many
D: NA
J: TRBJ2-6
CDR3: CASSQEAVGSSGANVLTF
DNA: TGTGCCAGCAGCCAAGAGGCGGTTGGGAGCTCTGGGGCCAACGTCCTGACTTTC

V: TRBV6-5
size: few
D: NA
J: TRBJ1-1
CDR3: CASNTGRGKNTEAFF
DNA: TGTGCCAGCAATACGGGACGGGGAAAGAACACTGAAGCTTTCTTT

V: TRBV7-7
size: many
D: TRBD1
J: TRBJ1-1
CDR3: CASSRDSNTEAFF
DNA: TGTGCTAGCAGCCGGGACAGCAACACTGAAGCTTTCTTT

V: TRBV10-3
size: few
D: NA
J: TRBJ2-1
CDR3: CAISPREEGEQFF
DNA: TGTGCCATCAGCCCACGAGAGGAGGGTGAGCAGTTCTTC

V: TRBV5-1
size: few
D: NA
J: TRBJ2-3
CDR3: CASSPGETTDTQYF
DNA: TGCGCCAGCAGCCCCGGTGAAACCACAGATACGCAGTATTTT

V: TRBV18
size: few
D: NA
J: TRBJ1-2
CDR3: CASSDQGSLAGYTF
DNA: TGTGCCAGCTCGGATCAGGGGAGTTTAGCTGGCTACACCTTC

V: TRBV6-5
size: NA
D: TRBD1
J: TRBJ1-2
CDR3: CASSYSLPGQPYAYGYTF
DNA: TGTGCCAGCAGTTACTCGCTACCGGGACAGCCGTACGCTTATGGCTACACCTTC

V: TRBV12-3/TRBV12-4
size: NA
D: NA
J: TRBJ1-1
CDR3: CASSIQGNTEAFF
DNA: TGTGCCAGCAGTATTCAGGGGAACACTGAAGCTTTCTTT

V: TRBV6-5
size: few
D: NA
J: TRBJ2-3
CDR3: CASSPTGGWRMSDTQYF
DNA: TGTGCCAGCAGTCCTACCGGCGGGTGGAGGATGTCGGATACGCAGTATTTT

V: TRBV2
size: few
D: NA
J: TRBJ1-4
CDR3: CASRSWGRKDEKLFF
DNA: TGTGCCAGCCGTTCCTGGGGTAGAAAGGATGAAAAACTGTTTTTT

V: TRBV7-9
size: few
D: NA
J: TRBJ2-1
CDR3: CASSLPGQGRGGPPEQFF
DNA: TGTGCCAGCAGCCTCCCCGGACAGGGCAGGGGAGGGCCCCCTGAGCAGTTCTTC

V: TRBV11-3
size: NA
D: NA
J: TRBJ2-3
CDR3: CASSRGLTDTQYF
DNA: TGTGCCAGCAGCAGAGGCCTCACAGATACGCAGTATTTT

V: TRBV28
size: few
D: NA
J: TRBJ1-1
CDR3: CASNSLQAAFF
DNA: TGTGCCAGCAATTCTCTACAGGCGGCTTTCTTT

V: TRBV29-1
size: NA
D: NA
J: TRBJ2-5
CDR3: CSVEGLQETQYF
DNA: TGCAGCGTTGAGGGCCTCCAAGAGACCCAGTACTTC

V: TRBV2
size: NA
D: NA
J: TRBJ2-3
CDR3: CASWVGGTDTQYF
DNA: TGTGCCAGCTGGGTAGGTGGCACAGATACGCAGTATTTT

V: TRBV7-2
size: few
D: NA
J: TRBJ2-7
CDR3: CASSTSTTYEQYF
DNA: TGTGCCAGCAGCACTAGTACTACCTACGAGCAGTACTTC

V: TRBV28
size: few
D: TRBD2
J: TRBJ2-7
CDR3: CASRTSGRPEQYF
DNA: TGTGCCAGCAGAACTAGCGGGAGACCCGAGCAGTACTTC

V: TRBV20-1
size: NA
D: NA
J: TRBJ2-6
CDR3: CSASRSGANVLTF
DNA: TGCAGTGCTAGTCGCTCTGGGGCCAACGTCCTGACTTTC

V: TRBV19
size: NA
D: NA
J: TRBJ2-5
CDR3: CASSERLRGGRETQYF
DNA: TGTGCCAGTAGTGAACGGCTTCGGGGTGGGAGAGAGACCCAGTACTTC

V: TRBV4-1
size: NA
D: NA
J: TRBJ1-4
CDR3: CASSHQQGRDEKLFF
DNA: TGCGCCAGCAGCCACCAACAGGGAAGGGATGAAAAACTGTTTTTT

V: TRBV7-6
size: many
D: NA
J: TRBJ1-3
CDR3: CASSLAPRSVGNTIYF
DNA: TGTGCCAGCAGCTTAGCCCCTCGCTCGGTCGGAAACACCATATATTTT

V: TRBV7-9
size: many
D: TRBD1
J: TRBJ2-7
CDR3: CASIRDRGSYEQYF
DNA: TGTGCCAGCATCCGGGACAGGGGTTCCTACGAGCAGTACTTC

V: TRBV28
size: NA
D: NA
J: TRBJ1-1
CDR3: CASRPQGPKAFF
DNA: TGTGCCAGCAGACCCCAGGGACCTAAAGCTTTCTTT